One and the same sample provided the 9 T cell receptor beta chains below, sequenced in a study of cytomegalovirus exposure and HLA in healthy donors. The PCR ran on 60 Vbeta and 13 Jbeta primers. The repertoire was sequenced with immunoSEQ multiplex PCR; TCRdb's copy has only in-frame clones and lacks some. Altogether about 150,000 clones are present, around three quarters being singletons, with the ten largest covering around 1.9%. The sample was PBMCs. Source of these receptors: a woman aged 40 to 50 in good health and CMV-seronegative.

This chain joins TRBV28 and TRBJ2-3; a weak D match, TRBD1 (5 bases). Germline V gene lookup returns CDR1 MDHEN and CDR2 SYDVKM. The V and J ends lost 5 bases and 3 bases respectively, with 9 bases between them. The CDR3 has 13 amino acids. CDR3 residues: CASSGKGTDTQYF. CDR3 DNA sequence: TGTGCCAGCAGTGGCAAGGGGACAGATACGCAGTATTTT. Looking up the rest from reference TRBV28 and TRBJ2-3 gives the full variable domain: DVKVTQSSRYLVKRTGEKVFLECVQDMDHENMFWYRQDPGLGLRLIYFSYDVKMKEKGDIPEGYSVSREKKERFSLILESASTNQTSMYLCASSGKGTDTQYFGPGTRLTVL.

V and J are TRBV10-1 and TRBJ1-1; no reliable D call. Trimming shortened V by 2 bases and J by 10 bases, and 11 bases separated the two germline ends. The CDR3 extends over 12 amino acids. Per the germline V gene, CDR1 is WNHNN and CDR2 is SYGVQD (reference sequence). CDR3 sequence (DNA): TGCGCCAGCAGTGAGAGTTCGCGAGGAGCTTTCTTT. This encodes CASSESSRGAFF.

V and J are TRBV21-1 and TRBJ2-7; TRBD1, the D gene given by the table, was not confirmed from the DNA. TRBV21-1 is assigned pseudogene status. This CDR3 spans 18 amino acids. The DNA of the CDR3 is TGTGCCAGCAGCAAAAAAGCACCAAGACAGAGCCTACCCTACGAGCAGTACTTC. This gives the protein CASSKKAPRQSLPYEQYF.

The chain couples TRBV4-1 to TRBJ1-2; D is perhaps TRBD1 (5 bases). The CDR3 runs 15 residues. The V end lost 0 bases, the J end lost 3 bases, and 11 bases lay between the germline ends. CDR1 and CDR2 (germline): MGHRA, YSYEKL. CDR3 sequence (DNA): TGCGCCAGCAGCCAAGATGCGCAGGGCTACTATGGCTACACCTTC. It translates to CASSQDAQGYYGYTF.

The chain joins TRBV19 to TRBJ1-1; D not resolved. The CDR3 consists of 14 residues. The ends were cut back, 4 bases at V and 7 bases at J, with 16 bases in the middle. Germline V CDR1 and CDR2: LNHDA, SQIVND (reference sequence). The CDR3 coding sequence is TGTGCCAGTAGTAACCCGGGTCGGCCCTTTGAAGCTTTCTTT. This translates into CASSNPGRPFEAFF.

This clone was counted a few times. The chain employs TRBV6-1 and TRBJ2-7, with D perhaps matching TRBD2 (6 bases). CDR1 MNHNS and CDR2 SASEGT come from the germline V gene. The V end lost 2 bases, the J end lost 4 bases, and 21 bases lay between the germline ends. CDR3 length: 17 residues. The CDR3 region is CASSEMGWVADPYEQYF. DNA of the CDR3: TGTGCCAGCAGTGAAATGGGTTGGGTAGCGGACCCGTACGAGCAGTACTTC.

This clone was observed a single time. The CDR3 reads CASREPSTDTQYF. CDR3 DNA: TGTGCCAGCAGGGAGCCTAGCACAGATACGCAGTATTTT. This chain joins TRBV6-6 and TRBJ2-3; D is unresolved. V dropped 6 bases and J dropped 0 bases, with 7 bases sitting between them. The V gene's germline CDR1 is MNHNY and CDR2 SVGAGI (reference sequence). The CDR3 loop spans 13 amino acids.

This clone has just one count. The CDR3 protein is CAISESGAGNQPQHF. For the CDR3, the DNA is TGTGCCATCAGTGAGTCAGGGGCAGGCAATCAGCCCCAGCATTTT. The chain recombines TRBV10-3 with TRBJ1-5, with D maybe TRBD1 (5 bases). The CDR3 extends over 15 amino acids. With 0 bases removed from V and 2 bases from J, the gap between germline ends came to 8 bases. Per germline, CDR1 ENHRY and CDR2 SYGVKD.

The gene calls are TRBV19 and TRBJ1-1, with 7 bases aligning to TRBD1. This CDR3 is built from 13 residues. Per the germline V gene, CDR1 is LNHDA and CDR2 is SQIVND (reference sequence). V trimming: 3 bases; J trimming: 11 bases; junction bases outside the gene matches: 9. CDR3 sequence (DNA): TGTGCCAGTAGTATTGGGGGGACAGTTGACGCTTTCTTT. Its protein product is CASSIGGTVDAFF.